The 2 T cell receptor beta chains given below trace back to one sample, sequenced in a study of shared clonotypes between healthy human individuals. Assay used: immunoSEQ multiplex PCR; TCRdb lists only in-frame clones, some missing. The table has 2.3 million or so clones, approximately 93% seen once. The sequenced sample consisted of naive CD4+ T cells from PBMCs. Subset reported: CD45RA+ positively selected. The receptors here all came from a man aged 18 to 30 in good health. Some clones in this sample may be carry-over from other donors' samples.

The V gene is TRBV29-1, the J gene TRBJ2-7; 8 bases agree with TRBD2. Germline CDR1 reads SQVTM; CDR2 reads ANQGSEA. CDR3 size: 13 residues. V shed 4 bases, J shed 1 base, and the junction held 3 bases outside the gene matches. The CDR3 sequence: CSVGTSLSYEQYF. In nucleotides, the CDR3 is TGCAGCGTTGGGACTAGCTTGTCCTACGAGCAGTACTTC.

CDR3 amino acids: CASSLIPEHPYEQYF. DNA of the CDR3: TGCGCCAGCAGCTTGATACCGGAGCATCCCTACGAGCAGTACTTC. The chain has TRBV5-1 and TRBJ2-7; D gene ambiguous. The V gene's germline CDR1 is SGHRS and CDR2 YFSETQ. The length of the CDR3 is 15 residues. Trimming left V 1 base short and J 2 bases short, with 13 bases between.